The 9 T cell receptor beta chains given below trace back to one sample, sequenced in a study of control samples from healthy donors and cancer patients. Profiling relied on immunoSEQ multiplex PCR, and the TCRdb table lists in-frame clones only, not all of them. The sample holds around 110,000 clones, 75% to 90% seen once. Sequenced sample: PBMCs. Receptors originate from a woman in her 50s with colorectal cancer.

The rearrangement uses TRBV24-1 and TRBJ1-2; 8 nucleotides agree with TRBD1. CDR1 and CDR2 from the germline V gene are KGHDR and SFDVKD. The ends lost 5 bases at V and 7 bases at J; junction bases unmatched: 2. The CDR3 is 12 residues long. In nucleotides, the CDR3 is TGTGCCACCAGTGTCCAGGGGGCTGGCTACACCTTC. It specifies CATSVQGAGYTF.

V and J are TRBV6-1 and TRBJ1-1; TRBD1 matches at 8 bases. The CDR3 totals 15 residues. Germline V CDR1 and CDR2: MNHNS, SASEGT. V gave up 1 base and J gave up 1 base; unmatched junction bases: 2. CDR3 sequence (DNA): TGTGCCAGCAGTGAAGACAGGGGGACGAACACTGAAGCTTTCTTT. Its protein is CASSEDRGTNTEAFF.

The sample holds one count of this clone. Its ends do not fully match the called genes, so a read error is possible. The rearrangement links TRBV10-2 to TRBJ2-3, with 11 nucleotides matching TRBD2. The germline gives CDR1 WSHSY, CDR2 SAAADI. The CDR3 loop spans 12 amino acids. In DNA, the CDR3 is TGCGCCAGCAGTGACACTAGCGGGAGCGGGCATTTT. Translation: CASSDTSGSGHF.

The sample holds one count of this clone. The chain employs TRBV7-8 and TRBJ2-7, with a possible D match to TRBD2 (6 bases). Germline V gene lookup returns CDR1 SGHVS and CDR2 FQNEAQ. V dropped 5 bases and J dropped 2 bases, with 16 bases sitting between them. The CDR3 contains 15 residues. CDR3 bases: TGTGCCAGCAGCGTCAGCCTAGCGCCAGCCTACGAGCAGTACTTC. Its translation is CASSVSLAPAYEQYF. The full variable domain, its missing parts supplied by reference TRBV7-8 and TRBJ2-7, is GAGVSQSPRYKVAKRGQDVALRCDPISGHVSLFWYQQALGQGPEFLTYFQNEAQLDKSGLPSDRFFAERPEGSVSTLKIQRTQQEDSAVYLCASSVSLAPAYEQYFGPGTRLTVT.

The genes are TRBV7-3 and TRBJ2-2; TRBD2 aligns across 9 bases. Germline lookup yields CDR1 SGHTA and CDR2 FQGTGA. The J segment lost 5 bases and the V segment lost 2 bases, leaving 3 bases of the junction unmatched. The CDR3 extends over 15 amino acids. CDR3 nucleotides: TGTGCCAGCAGCTTATTAGCGGGGGAGACCGGGGAGCTGTTTTTT. Residues: CASSLLAGETGELFF.

A single count supports this clone. V is TRBV25-1 and J is TRBJ2-3, with D hard to call. Trimming took off 6 bases at V and 6 bases at J, with 10 bases between the two ends. Per the germline V gene, CDR1 is MGHDK and CDR2 is SYGVNS. CDR3 length equals 12 residues. CDR3 nucleotide sequence: TGTGCCAGCAGAACCCTAGGGGATACGCAGTATTTT. Amino acids: CASRTLGDTQYF.

The chain joins TRBV5-6 to TRBJ2-1; D is unclear. V lost 0 bases, J lost 2 bases, and 9 bases lay in between. The length of the CDR3 is 15 residues. Germline loops: CDR1 SGHDT, CDR2 YYEEEE. CDR3 loop: CASSLVGRPYNEQFF. In DNA, the CDR3 is TGTGCCAGCAGCTTGGTGGGCAGGCCCTACAATGAGCAGTTCTTC.

This chain joins TRBV5-8 and TRBJ2-7, with 8 bases fitting TRBD2. V was pared by 5 bases and J by 5 bases, with 9 bases of the junction left unmatched. CDR1 and CDR2 from the germline V gene are SGHTS and YDEGEE. The CDR3 contains 14 residues. CDR3 residues: CASRTSGRVHEQYF. DNA of the CDR3: TGTGCCAGCAGAACTAGCGGCAGGGTGCACGAGCAGTACTTC.

J is TRBJ1-6 and V is TRBV30, with D possibly matching TRBD1 (6 bases). V gave up 3 bases and J gave up 5 bases, with 17 bases separating them. The CDR3 sequence is 16 residues long. CDR1 is GTSNPN and CDR2 is SVGIG in the germline V gene (reference sequence). CDR3 in DNA: TGTGCCTGGAGACTAATCAGGGGTTTTGATAATTCACCCCTCCACTTT. As protein: CAWRLIRGFDNSPLHF.